These 20 T cell receptor beta chains were sequenced from one sample in a study of blood T cells in healthy people across ages. The use of a sample-barcoded 5' primer and a J-beta primer mix characterized a second PCR of about 7 to 12 cycles. In TCRdb, the 5' RACE reads were re-called with MiXCR into one record per CDR3 protein. The data show fewer than 800,000 distinct CDR3 sequences, under 25% seen once. Material for sequencing was blood. The receptors were gathered from a man between 70 and 80 years old in good health.

A note on this clonotype: An end of the junction differs from the germline gene, which may be a read error. J is TRBJ2-5 and V is TRBV29-1, with D possibly matching TRBD1 (5 bases). The DNA end is more similar to TRBJ2-1, so the J call may be wrong. Germline CDR1 and CDR2: SQVTM and ANQGSEA. The CDR3 loop spans 11 amino acids. CDR3 DNA sequence: TGCAGCGTTGGGGGCCCCAATAAGCAGTTCTTC. The encoded protein is CSVGGPNKQFF.

The chain has TRBV29-1 and TRBJ2-1, with 9 bases identical to TRBD2. Trimming at V came to 1 base and at J to 0 bases, leaving 4 bases not matched to a gene. Looked up from germline, CDR1 is SQVTM and CDR2 is ANQGSEA. This CDR3 is 16 amino acids long. The CDR3 loop reads CSVEVSGSFSYNEQFF. The CDR3 DNA reads as TGCAGCGTTGAAGTTAGCGGGAGTTTCTCCTACAATGAGCAGTTCTTC.

This chain uses TRBV3-1 with TRBJ2-1, with D possibly being TRBD1 (5 bases). The CDR3 sequence is 16 residues long. The germline V gene has CDR1 LGHDT and CDR2 YNNKEL (reference sequence). The V end was cut by 4 bases, the J end by 0 bases, with 13 bases between. CDR3 DNA sequence: TGTGCCAGCAGCCGGGGCCCCACGGGCTCCTACAATGAGCAGTTCTTC. Protein: CASSRGPTGSYNEQFF.

This clonotype was counted a few times. The chain combines TRBV18 with TRBJ1-2, with 7 bases aligning to TRBD1. Per the germline V gene, CDR1 is KGHSH and CDR2 is LQKENI. This CDR3 spans 15 amino acids. Losses at the gene ends were 1 base for V and 0 bases for J; bases not matched to a gene: 2. The CDR3 nucleotides are TGTGCCAGCTCACCACTTGGACAGGCTAACTATGGCTACACCTTC. It specifies CASSPLGQANYGYTF. Combining the CDR3 with reference TRBV18 and TRBJ1-2 gives the whole variable domain NAGVMQNPRHLVRRRGQEARLRCSPMKGHSHVYWYRQLPEEGLKFMVYLQKENIIDESGMPKERFSAEFPKEGPSILRIQQVVRGDSAAYFCASSPLGQANYGYTFGSGTRLTVV.

This clonotype was seen a few times. The rearrangement links TRBV6-1 to TRBJ1-5; D is uncertain. The V gene's germline CDR1 is MNHNS and CDR2 SASEGT. V was shortened by 9 bases and J by 3 bases, with 12 bases between the two germline ends. This CDR3 has 13 amino acids. CDR3 amino acids: CASQEGINQPQHF. The CDR3 DNA reads as TGTGCCAGTCAGGAAGGGATCAATCAGCCCCAGCATTTT.

There are a few counts of this clonotype. The rearrangement joins TRBV10-3 to TRBJ1-3; D gene ambiguous. Germline V gene data show CDR1 as ENHRY and CDR2 as SYGVKD. Trimming took off 6 bases at V and 0 bases at J, with 9 bases between the two ends. CDR3 length: 14 amino acids. The CDR3 region is CAISRPSSGNTIYF. The CDR3 DNA is TGTGCCATCAGCCGTCCGAGCTCTGGAAACACCATATATTTT.

This chain uses TRBV21-1 with TRBJ1-6; the table's TRBD1 call for D was not verified on the DNA. TRBV21-1 is listed as a pseudogene. This CDR3 has 12 amino acids. The CDR3 DNA is TGTGCCAGCAGCAAAATCCGACAGGAACTCCACTTT. It encodes CASSKIRQELHF.

This clonotype was seen more than once but under ten times. This rearrangement joins TRBV9 to TRBJ2-6, with D possibly being TRBD2 (6 bases). Germline V gene data show CDR1 as SGDLS and CDR2 as YYNGEE. Trimming left V 4 bases short and J 1 base short, with 12 bases between. The CDR3 length is 16 residues. The CDR3 nucleotides read TGTGCCAGCAGCACCCGGGGAGGTTCTGGGGCCAACGTCCTGACTTTC. This sequence encodes CASSTRGGSGANVLTF.

Details on this clonotype: At one end the junction does not follow the germline gene, possibly because of a read error. The rearrangement links TRBV25-1 to TRBJ2-1; no clear D gene. CDR1 and CDR2 from the germline V gene are MGHDK and SYGVNS. CDR3 length: 14 residues. CDR3 protein: CASKRDDSYNQQFF. DNA for the CDR3: TGTGCCAGCAAACGCGATGACTCCTACAATCAGCAGTTCTTC.

A few counts support this clonotype. This chain uses TRBV6-5 with TRBJ1-3; 7 positions match TRBD1. This CDR3 contains 11 residues. Germline-derived CDR1 and CDR2 are MNHEY and SVGAGI. Trimming took 2 bases from V and 15 from J; bases not matched to a gene: 4. CDR3 loop: CASSYKDRTYF. The DNA for the CDR3 is TGTGCCAGCAGTTACAAGGACAGGACATATTTT.

This clonotype was seen only once. The chain recombines TRBV20-1 with TRBJ2-3; D is possibly TRBD1 or TRBD2 (5 bases each). The CDR3 spans 15 residues. Germline V gives CDR1 DFQATT, CDR2 SNEGSKA (reference sequence). Trimming shortened V by 3 bases and J by 1 base, and 14 bases separated the two germline ends. CDR3 protein: CSARGRVEGTDTQYF. The CDR3 DNA reads as TGCAGTGCTAGGGGGCGGGTAGAGGGCACAGATACGCAGTATTTT.

The genes are TRBV7-8 and TRBJ2-5; D perhaps matches TRBD2 (6 bases). The end of the DNA is better explained by TRBJ2-1, so the J call may be wrong. The CDR3 runs to 16 residues. Germline assignment: CDR1 SGHVS and CDR2 FQNEAQ. CDR3 in DNA: TGTGCCAGCAGCTCCATCGACGGAGATTGGGGAGGTGAGCAGTTCTTC. Its protein product is CASSSIDGDWGGEQFF.

The chain is built from TRBV3-1 and TRBJ2-4; TRBD2 might be the D (5 bases). CDR1 is LGHDT, CDR2 YNNKEL, per germline (reference sequence). Trimming removed 4 bases from V and 3 bases from J, with 13 bases in between. The CDR3 has 15 amino acids. The CDR3 DNA reads TGTGCCAGCAGCCGAGCGGACGTGAGCAAAAACATTCAGTACTTC. Protein product: CASSRADVSKNIQYF. Complete variable domain (other parts from reference TRBV3-1 and TRBJ2-4): DTAVSQTPKYLVTQMGNDKSIKCEQNLGHDTMYWYKQDSKKFLKIMFSYNNKELIINETVPNRFSPKSPDKAHLNLHINSLELGDSAVYFCASSRADVSKNIQYFGAGTRLSVL.

The chain carries TRBV4-3 and TRBJ2-7; 11 positions agree with TRBD2. There are 15 residues in the CDR3. Germline V CDR1 and CDR2: LGHNA, YSLEER. V lost 3 bases to trimming and J lost 5 bases; unmatched junction nucleotides: 6. The CDR3 DNA reads as TGCGCCAGCAGCCACGAACTAGCGGGAGTGAACGAGCAGTACTTC. Its protein is CASSHELAGVNEQYF.

This clonotype was counted only a few times. The chain has TRBV7-2 and TRBJ2-1, with 14 bases fitting TRBD2. This CDR3 is built from 18 residues. Germline lookup yields CDR1 SGHTA and CDR2 FQGNSA. Losses at the gene ends were 1 base for V and 3 bases for J; bases not matched to a gene: 5. The CDR3 DNA reads as TGTGCCAGCAGCTTAGGACTAGCGGGAGGGCCGTACTACAATGAGCAGTTCTTC. This gives the protein CASSLGLAGGPYYNEQFF. Supplemented by reference TRBV7-2 and TRBJ2-1, the full variable domain reads GAGVSQSPSNKVTEKGKDVELRCDPISGHTALYWYRQSLGQGLEFLIYFQGNSAPDKSGLPSDRFSAERTGGSVSTLTIQRTQQEDSAVYLCASSLGLAGGPYYNEQFFGPGTRLTVL.

This clonotype was counted only a few times. The chain has TRBV5-1 and TRBJ2-5; TRBD1 matches 8 bases. The ends lost 0 bases at V and 1 base at J; junction bases unmatched: 8. Germline lookup yields CDR1 SGHRS and CDR2 YFSETQ. The CDR3 is made up of 17 amino acids. CDR3 bases: TGCGCCAGCAGCTTGGGATCAGGGGGCATCGGCCAAGAGACCCAGTACTTC. It codes for CASSLGSGGIGQETQYF.

This chain links TRBV3-1 with TRBJ2-5; TRBD2 matches 8 bases. The J call may be wrong; the DNA end is better matched by TRBJ2-1. CDR3 length: 16 amino acids. The V gene's germline CDR1 is LGHDT and CDR2 YNNKEL (reference sequence). The CDR3 nucleotides read TGTGCCAGCAGCCACACTCGGGGGGGGTCCTACAATGAGCAGTTCTTC. It specifies CASSHTRGGSYNEQFF.

The rearrangement uses TRBV18 and TRBJ2-7, with D possibly called TRBD1 or TRBD2 (5 bases each). Trimming left V 2 bases short and J 0 bases short, with 11 bases between. Germline V gene data show CDR1 as KGHSH and CDR2 as LQKENI. This CDR3 region has 15 residues. The DNA of the CDR3 is TGTGCCAGCTCACCAGGTTGGGGGTACTCCTACGAGCAGTACTTC. It is translated as CASSPGWGYSYEQYF.

This clonotype has only a few counts. The V gene is TRBV6-1, the J gene TRBJ2-5; TRBD1 aligns across 9 bases. Germline assignment: CDR1 MNHNS and CDR2 SASEGT. V was pared by 2 bases and J by 5 bases, with 9 bases of the junction left unmatched. This CDR3 region has 16 residues. The CDR3 protein is CASSELTGGVAETQYF. CDR3 DNA: TGTGCCAGCAGTGAATTGACAGGGGGGGTGGCGGAGACCCAGTACTTC.

The table lists this clonotype with a few counts. J is TRBJ2-5 and V is TRBV18; maybe TRBD2 (5 bases). The closer fit of TRBJ2-7 to the DNA end suggests the J call may be wrong. In germline, CDR1 is KGHSH, CDR2 LQKENI. The CDR3 runs 14 residues. The CDR3 loop reads CASSPAAGTYEQYF. In DNA form, the CDR3 reads TGTGCCAGCTCACCAGCGGCGGGCACCTACGAGCAGTACTTC.